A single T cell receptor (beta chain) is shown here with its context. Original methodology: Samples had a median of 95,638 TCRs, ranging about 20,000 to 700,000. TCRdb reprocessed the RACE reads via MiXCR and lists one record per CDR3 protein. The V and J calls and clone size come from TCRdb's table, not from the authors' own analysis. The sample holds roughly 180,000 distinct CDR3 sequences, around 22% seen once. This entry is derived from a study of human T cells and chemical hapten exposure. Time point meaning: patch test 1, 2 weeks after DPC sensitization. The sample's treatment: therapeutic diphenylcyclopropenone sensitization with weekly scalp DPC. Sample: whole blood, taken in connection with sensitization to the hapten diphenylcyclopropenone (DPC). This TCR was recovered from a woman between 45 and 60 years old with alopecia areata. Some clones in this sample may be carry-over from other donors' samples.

CDR3 region: CASSLEPGLQETQYF. DNA for the CDR3: TGCGCCAGCAGCTTGGAGCCGGGCCTCCAAGAGACCCAGTACTTC. The rearrangement joins TRBV5-1 to TRBJ2-5; D remains unclear. CDR1 and CDR2 from the germline V gene are SGHRS and YFSETQ. The V end was cut by 0 bases, the J end by 1 base, with 10 bases between. The CDR3 is made up of 15 amino acids.